The source of this T cell receptor beta chain is a study of T-cell reconstitution after alpha-beta-depleted transplantation in children. Study conclusions and caveats: Two months or so post-transplant, alpha-beta T cells reportedly derived from several hundred expanded graft clones.

Trimming left V 4 bases short and J 4 bases short, with 10 bases between. The CDR3 runs to 13 residues. Germline V lookup: CDR1 MNHEY, CDR2 SMNVEV (reference sequence). Unique molecular identifiers were incorporated into the prepared TCRbeta library. Each CDR3 protein gets one entry after TCRdb re-called the PCR reads with MiXCR. The sample holds about 980,000 distinct CDR3 sequences; roughly 29% are singletons and the top ten take over 25%. Notes on this clonotype: Its antigen is unidentified.

The sequencing used PBMCs, mostly from graft donor cells, collected 360 days after TCRalphabeta/CD19-depleted stem cell transplant. This TCR was recovered from a boy younger than two who had a stem cell transplant for SCID, so the T cells may come from the graft donor. J is TRBJ1-1 and V is TRBV27, with D unresolved. This CDR3 is CASSSAALTEAFF. The CDR3 DNA follows: TGTGCCAGCAGTTCGGCGGCGCTCACTGAAGCTTTCTTT.